This TCR beta chain was documented in a study of shared clonotypes between healthy human individuals. The protocol was immunoSEQ multiplex PCR, while the TCRdb copy is restricted to in-frame clones and leaves out a portion. The table lists fewer than 500,000 clones, about 79% of them singletons. This clone came up once. Unsorted samples relied on about 90 million PBMCs, which served as the source of genomic DNA. The sample consisted of PBMCs. The origin of this receptor is a woman between 35 and 50 years old in good health. Some clones in this sample may be carry-over from other donors' samples.

CDR3 protein: CASSPQGIIEQFF. As DNA, the CDR3 is TGTGCCAGCTCACCACAGGGCATTATTGAGCAGTTCTTC. The chain joins TRBV18 to TRBJ2-1; no definite D call. The CDR3 totals 13 residues. Germline V gene data show CDR1 as KGHSH and CDR2 as LQKENI. V lost 1 base, J lost 9 bases, and 10 bases lay in between.